These 25 T cell receptor beta chains were all obtained from the same sample, sequenced in a study of T cells in localized non-small cell lung cancer (TCRdb year 2020). Library construction relied on the immunoSEQ multiplex PCR assay. TCRdb limited this immuneACCESS table to in-frame rearrangements with V and J called. A share of clones is missing; checked studies link under half to unresolved V genes, and the rest is unexplained. In this sample the table shows about 92,000 clones, just over 90% of which occur a single time. The ten most abundant clones make up roughly 4.3% of the sample. The sample in question was PBMCs, obtained before any cancer treatment. The receptors derive from a woman aged 35 to 75 with stage II squamous cell lung carcinoma.

This clone was recorded only once. The chain is built from TRBV5-4 and TRBJ2-1, with D perhaps assigned TRBD1 or TRBD2 (5 bases each). The V gene's germline CDR1 is SGHNT and CDR2 YYREEE (reference sequence). This CDR3 is 15 amino acids long. V was clipped by 3 bases and J by 3 bases, with 13 bases between them. CDR3 nucleotide sequence: TGTGCCAGCAGCTCGGGGCGCGAGTTCTACAATGAGCAGTTCTTC. Translated, it gives CASSSGREFYNEQFF.

This chain uses TRBV5-1 with TRBJ1-2; D may be TRBD1 (5 bases). From germline, CDR1 is SGHRS and CDR2 YFSETQ. Trimming left V 1 base short and J 4 bases short, with 11 bases between. This CDR3 spans 14 amino acids. The CDR3 sequence: CASSLSGGGYGYTF. CDR3 sequence (DNA): TGCGCCAGCAGCTTGTCTGGGGGAGGCTATGGCTACACCTTC.

This chain uses TRBV19 with TRBJ1-4; D uncertain. The CDR3 is made up of 15 amino acids. Germline CDR1 and CDR2: LNHDA and SQIVND (reference sequence). V lost 3 bases and J lost 0, with 8 bases in between. CDR3 sequence reads: CASSMARSTNEKLFF. The CDR3 DNA reads as TGTGCCAGTAGTATGGCCCGCTCAACTAATGAAAAACTGTTTTTT.

A single count supports this clone. V usage is TRBV19 and J usage is TRBJ1-1; the D gene is possibly TRBD1 (5 bases). Germline CDR1 reads LNHDA; CDR2 reads SQIVND (reference sequence). The CDR3 has 14 residues. With 4 bases removed from V and 1 base from J, the gap between germline ends came to 10 bases. CDR3 in amino acids: CASSNTGGNTEAFF. CDR3 DNA: TGTGCCAGTAGTAATACAGGCGGGAACACTGAAGCTTTCTTT.

This chain connects TRBV6-6 to TRBJ1-1; no clear D. Germline CDR1 and CDR2: MNHNY and SVGAGI (reference sequence). Trimming removed 2 bases from V and 4 bases from J, with 8 bases in between. This CDR3 is 13 amino acids long. The CDR3 spells CASSYNTLTEAFF. CDR3 bases: TGTGCCAGCAGTTACAACACCCTCACTGAAGCTTTCTTT.

The chain carries TRBV18 and TRBJ1-2; 7 nucleotides match TRBD1. The V gene's germline CDR1 is KGHSH and CDR2 LQKENI. This CDR3 is 14 amino acids long. After removal of 3 bases from V and 1 base from J, the junction contained 2 bases not matched to a gene. CDR3 in DNA: TGTGCCAGCTCACCGACAGGGAGTAACTATGGCTACACCTTC. Translation: CASSPTGSNYGYTF.

This chain connects TRBV19 to TRBJ1-2, with a tentative D call TRBD1 (6 bases). Trimming shortened V by 8 bases and J by 5 bases, and 15 bases separated the two germline ends. The CDR3 is 13 residues long. Germline assignment: CDR1 LNHDA and CDR2 SQIVND (reference sequence). CDR3 nucleotide sequence: TGTGCCAGTCGATGGGGGCTCGGGTATGGCTACACCTTC. Protein: CASRWGLGYGYTF.

The genes are TRBV5-1 and TRBJ1-3; weak D call: TRBD1 (6 bases). Germline values: CDR1 SGHRS, CDR2 YFSETQ. V gave up 5 bases and J gave up 4 bases, with 19 bases separating them. This CDR3 contains 16 residues. This chain's CDR3 is CASSHTAGAGGNTIYF. The CDR3 DNA is TGCGCCAGCAGTCACACGGCAGGGGCTGGAGGAAACACCATATATTTT.

V gene TRBV4-1 combines with J gene TRBJ2-5; D tentatively reads TRBD1 or TRBD2 (6 bases each). V lost 1 base and J lost 7, with 19 bases in between. CDR3 length equals 16 residues. CDR1 is MGHRA, CDR2 YSYEKL, per germline. The CDR3 nucleotides are TGCGCCAGCAGCCAAGTAGCCTCCGGGGGCCAACGGACCCAGTACTTC. Its translation is CASSQVASGGQRTQYF.

The CDR3 nucleotides read TGCGCCAGCAGCTTGGGGGACAGGGATCAGCCCCAGCATTTT. It translates to CASSLGDRDQPQHF. The chain couples TRBV5-1 to TRBJ1-5; TRBD1 matches 9 bases. Germline CDR1 reads SGHRS; CDR2 reads YFSETQ. This CDR3 is 14 amino acids long. J gave up 5 bases and V 0 bases, and 0 bases lay outside the gene matches.

The chain combines TRBV19 with TRBJ2-3; D might be TRBD1 (6 bases). CDR1 and CDR2 from the germline V gene are LNHDA and SQIVND (reference sequence). This CDR3 has 15 amino acids. Between the trimmed V and J ends, which lost 6 bases and 3 bases, there was a span of 16 bases. The CDR3 loop reads CASSSTDRTTDTQYF. CDR3 sequence (DNA): TGTGCCAGTAGCTCCACGGACAGAACTACAGATACGCAGTATTTT.

V and J are TRBV4-1 and TRBJ1-1; maybe TRBD1 (5 bases). V lost 4 bases to trimming and J lost 8 bases, with 20 bases between them. CDR1 MGHRA and CDR2 YSYEKL come from the germline V gene. The CDR3 has 15 residues. CDR3: CASSPSTVSGREAFF. In DNA, the CDR3 is TGCGCCAGCAGCCCCTCGACAGTTTCAGGGAGAGAAGCTTTCTTT.

The chain couples TRBV10-3 to TRBJ2-2; D is ambiguous. Germline CDR1 reads ENHRY; CDR2 reads SYGVKD. The CDR3 length is 14 residues. Trimming pared 6 bases from V and 0 bases from J, leaving 8 bases between. The CDR3 DNA follows: TGTGCCATCAGGACTTCATCGAACACCGGGGAGCTGTTTTTT. Translation: CAIRTSSNTGELFF.

The V and J genes are TRBV27 and TRBJ1-6; weak D call: TRBD1 (5 bases). Deletions cut 5 bases from V and 7 bases from J, with 15 bases between. CDR1 and CDR2 (germline): MNHEY, SMNVEV (reference sequence). CDR3 length: 15 residues. The CDR3 region has the DNA TGTGCCAGCAGTGCCCGGGACCTCCCGAATTCACCCCTCCACTTT. Its protein product is CASSARDLPNSPLHF.

The rearrangement uses TRBV25-1 and TRBJ2-3; D gene unclear. This CDR3 comprises 13 residues. The germline gives CDR1 MGHDK, CDR2 SYGVNS. Trimming took off 8 bases at V and 1 base at J, with 10 bases between the two ends. The CDR3 reads CASRLEGTDTQYF. The CDR3 bases are TGTGCCAGCCGACTCGAAGGCACAGATACGCAGTATTTT.

V gene TRBV27 combines with J gene TRBJ1-2; D is undetermined. Germline CDR1 reads MNHEY; CDR2 reads SMNVEV (reference sequence). This CDR3 comprises 16 residues. The V end was cut by 2 bases, the J end by 4 bases, with 17 bases between. CDR3 nucleotides: TGTGCCAGCAGTTTAAGGCCAGCCTACCCTCTCTATGGCTACACCTTC. Protein product: CASSLRPAYPLYGYTF.

This clone showed up just once. The chain is built from TRBV5-1 and TRBJ2-5, with TRBD1 identical over 7 bases. J gave up 1 base and V 5 bases, and 8 bases lay outside the gene matches. Germline CDR1 reads SGHRS; CDR2 reads YFSETQ. The CDR3 contains 15 residues. The CDR3 DNA reads TGCGCCAGCAGGCGTATTGGGACAGCCCAAGAGACCCAGTACTTC. It specifies CASRRIGTAQETQYF.

V and J are TRBV6-6 and TRBJ1-5; D not certain. Germline CDR1 reads MNHNY; CDR2 reads SVGAGI (reference sequence). With 4 bases removed from V and 1 base from J, the gap between germline ends came to 14 bases. The CDR3 covers 16 residues. The CDR3 region is CASSSRRSGSNQPQHF. The CDR3 nucleotides read TGTGCCAGCAGTTCACGCAGGTCGGGGAGCAATCAGCCCCAGCATTTT.

This clone has only one observation. The chain is built from TRBV6-1 and TRBJ1-2, with TRBD1 matching over 8 bases. This CDR3 contains 14 residues. CDR1 and CDR2 (germline): MNHNS, SASEGT. The V segment lost 5 bases and the J segment 2 bases; nucleotides outside the gene matches: 4. CDR3 in amino acids: CASSRTGKNYGYTF. CDR3 coding DNA: TGTGCCAGCAGTCGGACAGGGAAAAACTATGGCTACACCTTC.

The chain couples TRBV27 to TRBJ1-2; 8 bases line up with TRBD1. The CDR3 loop spans 13 amino acids. The germline gives CDR1 MNHEY, CDR2 SMNVEV (reference sequence). V gave up 2 bases and J gave up 6 bases; unmatched junction bases: 2. The CDR3, as DNA: TGTGCCAGCAGTTTAGCAGGGGGCAATGGCTACACCTTC. Protein product: CASSLAGGNGYTF.

This chain connects TRBV2 to TRBJ2-5; no definite D call. CDR3 length equals 13 residues. Deletions cut 2 bases from V and 4 bases from J, with 8 bases between. CDR1 is SNHLY, CDR2 FYNNEI, per germline. CDR3 sequence: CASSESAVETQYF. The CDR3 DNA sequence: TGTGCCAGCAGTGAAAGTGCGGTAGAGACCCAGTACTTC.

J is TRBJ1-1 and V is TRBV11-1; D not certain. Trimming pared 5 bases from V and 1 base from J, leaving 17 bases between. From germline, CDR1 is SGHAT and CDR2 FQDESV (reference sequence). The CDR3 covers 16 residues. The CDR3: CASSPSEGPGNTEAFF. The CDR3, as DNA: TGTGCCAGCAGCCCCAGTGAGGGTCCAGGGAACACTGAAGCTTTCTTT.

V gene TRBV9 combines with J gene TRBJ2-7, with a possible D match to TRBD1 (5 bases). Germline-derived CDR1 and CDR2 are SGDLS and YYNGEE. The CDR3 covers 14 residues. V was pared by 4 bases and J by 4 bases, with 15 bases between. The CDR3 bases are TGTGCCAGCAGCACTGGACCGGACACTTACGAGCAGTACTTC. Translating gives CASSTGPDTYEQYF.

The CDR3 DNA follows: TGTGCCAGCAGCAAGCGGGAGGGGGGTGAGCAGTTCTTC. Amino acids: CASSKREGGEQFF. The chain links TRBV6-1 to TRBJ2-1, with 10 bases lining up with TRBD2. The junction had 5 bases not matched to a gene; V was cut back by 6 bases and J by 9 bases. In germline, CDR1 is MNHNS, CDR2 SASEGT. This CDR3 has 13 residues.

This rearrangement joins TRBV6-5 to TRBJ2-7, with a possible D match to TRBD1 (5 bases). The germline V and J ends were trimmed by 0 bases and 0 bases, with 9 bases remaining between them. CDR1 is MNHEY and CDR2 is SVGAGI in the germline V gene. The length of the CDR3 is 15 residues. The CDR3 region is CASSYSTALSYEQYF. DNA of the CDR3: TGTGCCAGCAGTTACTCGACAGCTCTCTCCTACGAGCAGTACTTC.